Below, one T cell receptor beta chain is given with its context. Which antigen it targets is not known. No much larger clone is present one base from it, and per-base qualities are unavailable. Libraries were prepared through the immunoSEQ multiplex PCR assay. A mixture of 60 forward primers for TCR Vbeta segments and 13 reverse primers for TCR Jbeta segments was used in the multiplex PCR. A multiplex PCR assay on genomic DNA amplified the CDR3 region of rearranged TCR beta genes. The Illumina HiSeq System was used to sequence the amplified TCR beta libraries as 87-base-pair reads. The authors processed their data as follows. A later analysis counted about 80 million unique TCR beta chains across the roughly 700 repertoires, and some 11 million of these chains were shared by at least two donors. To remove PCR and sequencing errors, raw reads were error-corrected and collapsed into unique sequences using a nearest-neighbor algorithm that merged closely related sequences. CDR3 sequences were aligned to IMGT reference sequences to assign V, D and J gene segments. For a sequence to be retained, a match of at least six nucleotides to both a V gene segment and a J gene segment was required. A rearrangement was called productive if the CDR3 had no stop codons and remained in frame with V and J, and every other rearrangement was called non-productive. CDR3 was defined according to IMGT convention as the region running from the second conserved V-encoded cysteine to the conserved J-encoded phenylalanine. The earlier analysis of roughly 590 of the donors excluded sequences that lacked an unambiguous match to a single V gene segment. In an earlier analysis of 450 to 700 of the donors, V segments were called functional above 56.7% productive rearrangements and were called segregating when the between-donor standard deviation exceeded 5%. A statistical classification framework was built to diagnose cytomegalovirus status from the catalog of TCR beta chain sequences. V and J gene assignment, in a later analysis, came from comparing TCR nucleotide sequences with IMGT/GENE-DB human TR gene sequences. Using the TCRdist pipeline, a later analysis assigned CDR3 sequences along with most-parsimonious VDJ recombination scenarios. A later analysis defined each TCR beta chain by its CDR3 amino acid sequence plus V-gene family, and excluded reads lacking a unique V-gene family. In a later analysis, 500 to 650 highly shared, low-generation-probability nucleotide sequences were removed to address suspected cross-contamination and a sequencing artifact. For each public chain, a later analysis derived a clonal expansion index from normalized ranks of inferred template counts within each repertoire. A later analysis computed generation probabilities with a VDJ recombination model fitted to out-of-frame rearrangements, and checked the results against IGoR. Hypergeometric tests were used in a later analysis to score TCR-TCR, TCR-HLA and TCR-CMV co-occurrence, with a repertoire-size bias correction applied to the TCR pairs. False discovery rates were estimated in a later analysis by permuting HLA or CMV assignments 20 times. In a later analysis, co-occurring TCRs were grouped using DBSCAN, and TCRdist sequence similarity was added for clustering within HLA-allele-positive subsets. For co-occurrence clustering, repertoires with fewer than 30,000 or more than 120,000 public chains were excluded, along with roughly 5 repertoires with anomalous nucleotide sharing. TCRdb's version of the immuneACCESS table is confined to in-frame rearrangements and falls short of the full clone set. An unresolved V gene accounts for under half of the shortfall where checked; the remainder is of unknown origin. V, J and clone size are those of that table, while D and trimming were read from the DNA. This sample lists roughly 160,000 clones; around 78% were detected once. In total, the top ten clones hold about 3.1% of the sample.

The CDR3 starts with the cysteine, ends with the phenylalanine, and has 14 residues. The read is trimmed to its CDR3 DNA, 42 bases read in frame from base 1. V lost 7 bases and J lost 1 base; the stretch between them is 13 bases long. Sequences MDHEN (CDR1) and SYDVKM (CDR2) are obtained from the germline V gene. The cohort consisted of 650 to 850 healthy bone marrow donors. Cohort members were all nominally healthy when sampled, although unrecorded immune exposures were likely present. The donor tested CMV seropositive and was one of the 289 seropositive cohort members. A peripheral blood sample was collected from each donor, and TCR beta sequencing was performed on peripheral blood mononuclear cells. The Qiagen DNeasy Blood Extraction Kit was used to extract genomic DNA from the blood cell samples. This sample is drawn from a study of cytomegalovirus exposure and HLA in healthy donors (TCRdb year 2017). As for the study more broadly: According to an earlier analysis of 550 to 700 of the donors, about 170 million T cells yielded 120 million or so unique TCR beta sequences and about 280 Gb of sequence data. An early release covering 550 to 650 HLA-typed donors comprised 300 to 350 gigabases of sequencing data and roughly 85 million unique TCR sequences. The genetic ancestry cluster associated with self-reported Caucasian donors included 70% to 85% of the roughly 400 genotyped donors. The study was designed to test whether signatures of past pathogen exposure could be identified by cataloging public T cell receptors. The study used immunosequencing to profile the T cell repertoires of 666 subjects and linked those repertoires to cytomegalovirus serostatus. Along with the roughly 700-subject first cohort, a separate validation cohort of some 130 different subjects was used. The study combined high-throughput TCR immunosequencing, statistical association of individual TCRs with disease status, and machine learning to predict cytomegalovirus infection status. A later analysis re-analyzed previously published TCR beta repertoires from 650 to 800 donors and added high-resolution HLA genotyping to study TCR occurrence patterns. The later analysis used no new phenotypic data to find candidate immune exposures, relying instead on TCR beta sequences and their occurrence across donors. An earlier analysis of several hundred of the donors applied high-throughput TCR beta sequencing to assess whether each TCR beta V gene segment acted as functional or pseudogenic. Donor age, sex, ethnicity and CMV serostatus were compiled together with the repertoire data. A later genetic analysis took genome-wide SNP genotypes for about 65% of the roughly 670 donors and used that subset as a discovery cohort. Every repertoire in the discovery cohort had been generated on one and the same sequencing platform. Both class I and class II loci were covered by HLA typing, at four-digit resolution. Typing coverage differed by locus: A, B, C, DRB1 and DQB1 were typed in about 620-640 donors, DQA1 in approximately 520, DPA1 in approximately 610, and DPB1 in just under 490. Four to six DR-DQ haplotypes were handled as single units for association and clustering, since linkage in the cohort was strong. Among almost 400 genotyped donors of the cohort, an average of around 240,000 unique TCR beta nucleotide sequences were sequenced per donor, about a sixth of them non-productive. Overall study outcomes, separate from this receptor: Across donors, most TCR sequences were observed very rarely, whereas some public TCRs were present in many individuals. Sequencing depth was assumed to be roughly uniform across donors in the presence/absence analyses, though that assumption may not hold. A later genetic analysis associated a missense DCLRE1C variant with V-gene and J-gene trimming of TCR beta chains, and an independent cohort replicated the association. Because some donors lacked HLA typing at each locus, the association tests relied only on the typed subset. A total of roughly 160 TCR beta chains were listed by the study as associated with cytomegalovirus. The 87-base-pair reads could not distinguish some IMGT-functional V segments, including TRBV6-2 and TRBV6-3, so those segments were excluded. The authors suggested that the approach could potentially be extended to other disease states and immunological phenotypes. Three of the identified cytomegalovirus-associated TCR beta chains were confirmed in vitro to be specific for cytomegalovirus antigens. The cohort was sequenced for TCR beta chains only, and without alpha or paired-chain data the features that could be detected were limited. A later analysis associated 17,000 or so TCR beta sequences with specific HLA alleles at a false discovery rate of 0.05. Linkage disequilibrium might explain the correlated functional status among segregating V segments, but an unknown experimental factor could not be ruled out. CMV serostatus was the only immune exposure information available for the cohort. When HLA alleles, especially DR and DQ, strongly co-occurred, TCR associations were difficult to assign to individual alleles. A group of highly shared sequence variants was considered likely to be a technical artifact of the sequencing pipeline. Compared with the roughly 600-donor mean, donors in an Asian-associated ancestry cluster had fewer N-insertions in productive TCRs, according to a later genetic analysis. A later analysis found that TCR association rates varied across HLA loci, with DRB1 alleles showing the most associated TCRs and HLA-C alleles the fewest. In an earlier analysis of roughly 560 of the donors, most TCR beta V segments were observed in productive rearrangements about 87% or about 30% of the time, broadly matching IMGT annotations. Compared with equally common non-associated chains, HLA-associated TCR beta chains in a later analysis were more clonally expanded and had lower generation probabilities. Because counts were too low, under 20 rarely observed V segments, including chromosome 9 orphons, were left out of the earlier analysis of 587 of the donors. In a later analysis, most CMV-associated TCR beta chains were found to appear HLA-restricted, with HLA associations seemingly driven largely by CMV exposure. The classifier was reported to diagnose cytomegalovirus status with high specificity and sensitivity in both the original and validation cohorts. A later analysis reported that several top co-occurrence clusters appeared linked to parvovirus B19, influenza, CMV and Epstein-Barr virus. A further reported finding was that TCR beta sequences accurately predicted the HLA-A and HLA-B alleles for most subjects in the first cohort.

The specimen was PBMCs. The clonotype originates from a woman aged 45-60 years in good health and CMV-seropositive. This receptor chain uses TRBV28 and TRBJ1-1, with no D gene named confidently. The CDR3 sequence is CASILLAGNTEAFF. The base sequence is TGTGCCAGCATCCTATTGGCGGGGAACACTGAAGCTTTCTTT.